This T cell receptor (beta chain) is drawn from a study of T cells after yellow fever vaccination. Study findings and constraints: Any FACS-sorted repertoire could hold abundant clonotypes that contaminate it from the bulk population.

TCRdb processed the 5' RACE reads anew with MiXCR; each CDR3 protein has one entry. The repertoire holds approximately 300,000 distinct CDR3 sequences, around 7% seen once, with about 18% in the top ten. This clonotype has more than one count but fewer than ten. What it binds is not known. Trimming cost V 5 bases and J 2 bases, with 10 bases left between them. The CDR3 is 15 residues long. The material sequenced was PBMCs, taken 35 to 50 days after the first yellow fever vaccination. The chain combines TRBV12-3 or TRBV12-4 with TRBJ2-6; D possibly corresponds to TRBD2 (5 bases). This TCR was sampled from a young man who received the YFV17D yellow fever vaccine. The CDR3 here is CASSPRAAGANVLTF. The DNA for the CDR3 is TGTGCCAGCAGTCCGAGGGCTGCTGGGGCCAACGTCCTGACTTTC.